One sample yielded the 27 T cell receptor beta chains listed below, sequenced in a study of identical twins. TCRdb re-called the 5' RACE reads through MiXCR, storing one row per CDR3 protein. Of around 1.7 million distinct CDR3 sequences listed, 32% are singletons. The sample was cord blood. Receptors were obtained from a newborn girl in good health.

The sample holds a few counts of this clonotype. Its ends do not fully match the called genes, so a read error is possible. J is TRBJ1-2 and V is TRBV9, with 7 bases that match TRBD1. Per germline, CDR1 SGDLS and CDR2 YYNGEE. This CDR3 has 15 amino acids. The CDR3 loop reads CASTKDGTANCGYTF. CDR3 nucleotide sequence: TGTGCCAGCACCAAAGACGGGACAGCTAACTGTGGCTACACCTTC.

The rearrangement uses TRBV20-1 and TRBJ1-4; D gene unclear. The CDR3 is 15 amino acids. Germline CDR1 is DFQATT and CDR2 is SNEGSKA (reference sequence). Trimming cost V 0 bases and J 10 bases, with 18 bases left between them. The CDR3 reads CSARDSFYGTGKLFF. The CDR3 DNA reads TGCAGTGCTAGAGATTCGTTCTATGGTACGGGAAAACTGTTTTTT.

V is TRBV20-1 and J is TRBJ2-3; TRBD1 or TRBD2 may be the D gene (7 bases each). The length of the CDR3 is 11 residues. Germline V gives CDR1 DFQATT, CDR2 SNEGSKA (reference sequence). Trimming removed 6 bases at V and 11 bases at J, with 15 bases between. The DNA of the CDR3 is TGCAGTGCCGAACGGGGGGACAGGCAGTATTTT. It codes for CSAERGDRQYF.

This rearrangement joins TRBV4-2 to TRBJ1-2, with D possibly matching TRBD1 (5 bases). Germline CDR1 and CDR2: LGHNA and YNFKEQ. The CDR3 sequence is 14 residues long. Trimming took 1 base from V and 4 from J, leaving 10 bases between them. In DNA, the CDR3 is TGTGCCAGCAGCCAAGGGGAGGGGAGCTATGGCTACACCTTC. Translated: CASSQGEGSYGYTF.

This clonotype was seen a handful of times. This chain connects TRBV15 to TRBJ1-1, with unresolved D. CDR3 size: 14 residues. Trimming pared 3 bases from V and 3 bases from J, leaving 11 bases between. Germline-derived CDR1 and CDR2 are LNHNV and YYDKDF (reference sequence). The DNA of the CDR3 is TGTGCCACCAGCAGGGAGACACTTTACACTGAAGCTTTCTTT. Protein sequence: CATSRETLYTEAFF.

Worth noting for this clonotype: One end of the junction fails to match germline, which may point to a read error. The chain recombines TRBV14 with TRBJ2-2; 7 nucleotides match TRBD2. This CDR3 is 15 amino acids long. Per the germline V gene, CDR1 is SGHDN and CDR2 is FVKESK. CDR3 amino acids: CACSYKAGQVGELFF. In DNA form, the CDR3 reads TGTGCCTGCAGCTATAAAGCGGGGCAGGTCGGGGAGCTGTTTTTT.

V gene TRBV20-1 combines with J gene TRBJ2-7; a weak D match, TRBD1 (5 bases). V was clipped by 0 bases and J by 2 bases, with 11 bases between them. There are 14 residues in the CDR3. Germline CDR1 and CDR2: DFQATT and SNEGSKA (reference sequence). CDR3 DNA sequence: TGCAGTGCTAGAGATGGGCAGGGCCCCTACGAGCAGTACTTC. This gives the protein CSARDGQGPYEQYF.

Written as DNA, the CDR3 is TGTGCCAGCAGCTTAGTACTAGCGGGGGGGATTAATGAGCAGTACTTC. The encoded protein is CASSLVLAGGINEQYF. The V call is TRBV11-2, the J call TRBJ2-5, with 13 bases lining up with TRBD2. The CDR3 is 16 amino acids. CDR1 is SGHAT, CDR2 FQNNGV, per germline. The V and J ends lost 1 base and 11 bases, in that order; junction bases with no gene match: 10.

Notes on this clonotype: A much bigger clone sits one base away, suggesting this may be a read error. The chain joins TRBV29-1 to TRBJ1-2; D is uncertain. The CDR3 extends over 11 amino acids. Germline V gene lookup returns CDR1 SQVTM and CDR2 ANQGSEA. For the CDR3, the DNA is TGCAGCATTGAAGCCCGTTATGGCTACACCTTC. Protein: CSIEARYGYTF.

In its sample, this clonotype was seen a few times. Germline and junction disagree at one end, which may indicate a read error. The rearrangement joins TRBV20-1 to TRBJ1-4; D is uncertain. Germline loops: CDR1 DFQATT, CDR2 SNEGSKA (reference sequence). This CDR3 comprises 13 residues. For the CDR3, the DNA is TGTAGTGCTAGTTTCGGTGGGAATGAAAAACTGTTTTTT. Amino acid sequence: CSASFGGNEKLFF.

V usage is TRBV4-2 and J usage is TRBJ1-5, with D possibly TRBD1 on 5 matching bases. This CDR3 region has 17 residues. V was cut by 2 bases and J by 2 bases, with 16 bases left in between. Germline-derived CDR1 and CDR2 are LGHNA and YNFKEQ. Here the CDR3 reads CASSQSLGGYGNQPQHF. The DNA of the CDR3 is TGTGCCAGCAGCCAATCTCTCGGGGGTTATGGCAATCAGCCCCAGCATTTT.

This clonotype was picked up a small number of times. The rearrangement joins TRBV4-2 to TRBJ1-6; no clear D. Germline V gene lookup returns CDR1 LGHNA and CDR2 YNFKEQ. The CDR3 runs 15 residues. V lost 7 bases, J lost 0 bases, and 10 bases lay in between. The CDR3 DNA reads as TGTGCCAGCACCCACAGAAGCTCCTATAATTCACCCCTCCACTTT. Amino acids: CASTHRSSYNSPLHF.

The chain uses TRBV4-1 and TRBJ2-7; D possibly uses TRBD1 or TRBD2 (6 bases each). Trimming removed 0 bases from V and 3 bases from J, with 12 bases in between. This CDR3 comprises 15 residues. The germline V gene encodes CDR1 MGHRA and CDR2 YSYEKL. The CDR3 is CASSQDQGTYYEQYF. The CDR3 nucleotides are TGCGCCAGCAGCCAAGATCAGGGGACTTACTACGAGCAGTACTTC.

This clonotype is a singleton in its sample. At one of its ends the junction is not consistent with the germline gene, which may arise from a read error. V usage is TRBV9 and J usage is TRBJ2-1; TRBD2 matches 12 bases. Germline-derived CDR1 and CDR2 are SGDLS and YYNGEE. CDR3 length: 17 amino acids. CDR3 sequence reads: CVSSLGTSGPPYNEQFF. The DNA of the CDR3 is TGTGTCAGCAGTCTCGGGACTAGCGGGCCCCCCTACAATGAGCAGTTCTTC.

The chain links TRBV6-5 to TRBJ2-1; D gene uncertain. The DNA end favors TRBJ2-7, so the J call may be wrong. CDR1 is MNHEY, CDR2 SVGAGI, per germline. CDR3 length equals 14 residues. This chain's CDR3 is CASRPPLLGNEQYF. The CDR3 DNA reads as TGTGCCAGCAGGCCACCCCTTTTAGGTAATGAGCAGTACTTC.

This clonotype has a single count. This sequence joins TRBV25-1 and TRBJ2-2, with D hard to call. Trimming left V 6 bases short and J 2 bases short, with 7 bases between. Germline V gene lookup returns CDR1 MGHDK and CDR2 SYGVNS. The CDR3 has 13 residues. CDR3 residues: CASRAYNTGELFF. CDR3 DNA sequence: TGTGCCAGCAGGGCTTACAACACCGGGGAGCTGTTTTTT.

The chain recombines TRBV18 with TRBJ2-5; perhaps TRBD2 as D (6 bases). The CDR3 covers 15 residues. The V gene lost 8 bases and the J gene lost 2 bases, with 18 bases spanning the gap. In germline, CDR1 is KGHSH, CDR2 LQKENI. CDR3 DNA sequence: TGTGCCAGCACCTTATCCTCTAGCGAACAAGAGACCCAGTACTTC. It encodes CASTLSSSEQETQYF. The whole variable domain, filled in from reference TRBV18 and TRBJ2-5, reads NAGVMQNPRHLVRRRGQEARLRCSPMKGHSHVYWYRQLPEEGLKFMVYLQKENIIDESGMPKERFSAEFPKEGPSILRIQQVVRGDSAAYFCASTLSSSEQETQYFGPGTRLLVL.

This clonotype was seen a handful of times. This rearrangement joins TRBV11-2 to TRBJ1-1; 7 bases are a match to TRBD1. The CDR3 length is 12 residues. The V and J ends lost 1 base and 9 bases, in that order; junction bases with no gene match: 2. Germline V CDR1 and CDR2: SGHAT, FQNNGV. CDR3 DNA: TGTGCCAGCAGCTTAGTGAGGGGGCAAGCTTTCTTT. Protein product: CASSLVRGQAFF.

In this sample, this clonotype turned up a few times. This rearrangement joins TRBV12-3 or TRBV12-4 to TRBJ1-5; D gene ambiguous. The CDR3 is 12 amino acids. The V gene lost 4 bases and the J gene lost 4 bases, with 5 bases spanning the gap. The CDR3 region is CASSSENQPQHF. The CDR3 DNA is TGTGCCAGCAGTTCCGAAAATCAGCCCCAGCATTTT.

The V and J genes are TRBV14 and TRBJ2-1; no reliable D call. This CDR3 comprises 12 residues. In germline, CDR1 is SGHDN, CDR2 FVKESK. V lost 8 bases to trimming and J lost 5 bases, with 10 bases between them. CDR3 region: CASLGRHNEQFF. The CDR3 coding sequence is TGTGCCAGCCTGGGTCGTCACAATGAGCAGTTCTTC.

The chain combines TRBV20-1 with TRBJ1-6, with D unresolved. The CDR3 spans 14 residues. Germline V gene lookup returns CDR1 DFQATT and CDR2 SNEGSKA (reference sequence). Trimming shortened V by 5 bases and J by 9 bases, and 17 bases separated the two germline ends. As DNA, the CDR3 is TGCAGTGCTCGGGGAGATCCGGAGGGTTCACCCCTCCACTTT. It specifies CSARGDPEGSPLHF.

The chain links TRBV25-1 to TRBJ1-1, with D possibly TRBD1 on 6 matching bases. The CDR3 is made up of 14 amino acids. CDR1 and CDR2 (germline): MGHDK, SYGVNS. Between the trimmed V and J ends, which lost 3 bases and 6 bases, there was a span of 14 bases. The CDR3 DNA is TGTGCCAGCAGTGAGGCAGGGGTGGGGTCTGAAGCTTTCTTT. It translates to CASSEAGVGSEAFF.

This clonotype has a count of ten or more. The chain links TRBV12-3 or TRBV12-4 to TRBJ2-1; perhaps D is TRBD1 or TRBD2 (5 bases each). V shed 7 bases and J shed 0 bases, with 16 bases lying between them. The CDR3 extends over 16 amino acids. CDR3 protein: CASTSRGRFSYNEQFF. The CDR3 DNA follows: TGTGCCAGCACCTCGAGGGGCCGATTCTCCTACAATGAGCAGTTCTTC.

This clonotype appeared many times. The rearrangement links TRBV28 to TRBJ2-1; 10 positions agree with TRBD2. The length of the CDR3 is 15 residues. Germline CDR1 and CDR2: MDHEN and SYDVKM. Trimming at V came to 3 bases and at J to 4 bases, leaving 3 bases not matched to a gene. The CDR3, as DNA: TGTGCCAGCAGTTTTAGCGGGAGGAGGTACAATGAGCAGTTCTTC. Translating it yields CASSFSGRRYNEQFF. The entire variable domain, with the rest obtained from reference TRBV28 and TRBJ2-1, is as follows: DVKVTQSSRYLVKRTGEKVFLECVQDMDHENMFWYRQDPGLGLRLIYFSYDVKMKEKGDIPEGYSVSREKKERFSLILESASTNQTSMYLCASSFSGRRYNEQFFGPGTRLTVL.

This clonotype turned up a few times. The chain links TRBV4-2 to TRBJ2-3; a possible D gene is TRBD2 (5 bases). Looked up from germline, CDR1 is LGHNA and CDR2 is YNFKEQ. This CDR3 contains 13 residues. V dropped 2 bases and J dropped 4 bases, with 7 bases sitting between them. CDR3 amino acids: CASSQKGADTQYF. The CDR3 DNA sequence: TGTGCCAGCAGCCAAAAGGGAGCAGATACGCAGTATTTT.

This clonotype was seen repeatedly, ten times or more. The chain carries TRBV24-1 and TRBJ2-1; TRBD1 might be the D (6 bases). The CDR3 has 18 amino acids. The V end was cut by 4 bases, the J end by 6 bases, with 24 bases between. In germline, CDR1 is KGHDR, CDR2 SFDVKD. The CDR3 nucleotides read TGTGCCACCAGTGACCGAACGAACAGGGAAAGGATTTCCAATGAGCAGTTCTTC. Translated, it gives CATSDRTNRERISNEQFF.

V usage is TRBV24-1 and J usage is TRBJ2-6, with D possibly TRBD1 on 6 matching bases. This CDR3 is 16 amino acids long. Trimming removed 4 bases from V and 0 bases from J, with 9 bases in between. The germline gives CDR1 KGHDR, CDR2 SFDVKD. The DNA for the CDR3 is TGTGCCACCAGTGACCGAGGGGGCTCTGGGGCCAACGTCCTGACTTTC. This sequence encodes CATSDRGGSGANVLTF.